These 8 T cell receptor beta chains were all obtained from the same sample, sequenced in a study of CD8+CD57+ T cells in acquired aplastic anemia. It was patients with CD8+CD57+ cell expansion by flow cytometry who were chosen for sequencing. Using genomic DNA as the template, TCR beta VDJ and CDR3 profiling was carried out. From the reads, TCRdb called clonotypes with MiXCR, one entry per CDR3 protein. The sample lists approximately 220,000 distinct CDR3 sequences; around 43% were seen once. Sequencing was carried out using sorted CD4+, CD8+, or CD8+CD57+ T cells (not recorded which) from PBMCs. These receptors were obtained from a human donor with aplastic anemia.

This chain links TRBV24-1 with TRBJ2-1; 9 positions match TRBD2. The germline CDR1 and CDR2 sequences are KGHDR and SFDVKD. There are 15 residues in the CDR3. V trimming: 7 bases; J trimming: 2 bases; junction bases outside the gene matches: 5. The CDR3 reads CATREAGGAYNEQFF. The CDR3 DNA is TGTGCCACCAGGGAAGCGGGAGGCGCCTACAATGAGCAGTTCTTC.

This clonotype was seen just once. This is likely a read error, given that the CDR3 carries no conserved phenylalanine or tryptophan at its end. The DNA is left out, because the CDR3 cannot be placed on it with certainty; the CDR3 is given as TCRdb lists it. The CDR3 sequence is CASSIPLAGHRYAVV. The chain joins TRBV7-9 to TRBJ2-3; the tabulated D call, TRBD2, remains unverified against the DNA. The CDR3 comprises 15 residues, both ends counted. Germline loops: CDR1 SEHNR, CDR2 FQNEAQ (reference sequence).

With respect to this clonotype: Possible read error: a much larger clone is one base away. V and J are TRBV28 and TRBJ1-6, with TRBD1 matching 9 bases. CDR1 is MDHEN, CDR2 SYDVKM, per germline. The CDR3 contains 16 residues. CDR3 loop: CASSLDRDRDNPPLHF. CDR3 nucleotides: TGTGCCAGCAGTTTAGACCGGGACAGGGATAATCCACCCCTCCACTTT. Full variable domain (remainder filled in from reference TRBV28 and TRBJ1-6): DVKVTQSSRYLVKRTGEKVFLECVQDMDHENMFWYRQDPGLGLRLIYFSYDVKMKEKGDIPEGYSVSREKKERFSLILESASTNQTSMYLCASSLDRDRDNPPLHFGNGTRLTVT.

This clonotype has more than one count but fewer than ten. The V and J genes are TRBV28 and TRBJ1-5; D uncertain. Germline loops: CDR1 MDHEN, CDR2 SYDVKM. The CDR3 extends over 12 amino acids. The germline V and J ends were trimmed by 2 bases and 6 bases, with 5 bases remaining between them. CDR3 residues: CASSLEGQPQHF. CDR3 nucleotides: TGTGCCAGCAGTTTAGAGGGTCAGCCCCAGCATTTT.

Many counts were recorded for this clonotype. The J gene is TRBJ1-1, the V gene TRBV7-9, with TRBD1 matching over 10 bases. This CDR3 spans 14 amino acids. J gave up 11 bases and V 5 bases, and 11 bases lay outside the gene matches. The germline CDR1 and CDR2 sequences are SEHNR and FQNEAQ (reference sequence). The CDR3 sequence: CASSLARDRGMAFF. The DNA for the CDR3 is TGTGCCAGCAGCCTTGCCCGGGACAGGGGTATGGCTTTCTTT.

Ten or more counts support this clonotype. The chain carries TRBV9 and TRBJ2-1; D gene uncertain. The CDR3 is 13 amino acids. Looked up from germline, CDR1 is SGDLS and CDR2 is YYNGEE. V was pared by 3 bases and J by 5 bases, with 9 bases between. CDR3 in DNA: TGTGCCAGCAGCGATTCATCGGACAATGAGCAGTTCTTC. Amino acid sequence: CASSDSSDNEQFF.

The rearrangement links TRBV19 to TRBJ2-7; 10 bases are shared with TRBD1. The CDR3 length is 15 residues. V shed 5 bases and J 7 bases; nucleotides not matched to a gene: 11. Germline V gene sequence: CDR1 LNHDA, CDR2 SQIVND (reference sequence). CDR3 in amino acids: CASSFSGTGAGEQYF. CDR3 nucleotides: TGTGCCAGTAGTTTCTCCGGGACAGGGGCGGGGGAGCAGTACTTC.

The chain links TRBV6-1 to TRBJ2-7; 7 nucleotides agree with TRBD1. Germline CDR1 reads MNHNS; CDR2 reads SASEGT. The J segment lost 3 bases and the V segment lost 5 bases, leaving 7 bases of the junction unmatched. CDR3 length: 14 amino acids. CDR3 region: CASSYLGQDYEQYF. In DNA form, the CDR3 reads TGTGCCAGCAGTTACCTAGGACAGGACTACGAGCAGTACTTC.